This TCR beta chain was sequenced for a study of OX40 agonist ivuxolimab in advanced cancers. Study observations and caveats: Blood T cells, both CD4+ and CD8+, expanded clonally by week 6 at 0.1 to 3.0 mg/kg.

V was shortened by 2 bases and J by 4 bases, with 5 bases between the two germline ends. This CDR3 has 12 residues. Germline assignment: CDR1 SGHDN and CDR2 FVKESK. TCRdb's table, derived via immunoSEQ multiplex PCR, lists solely in-frame clones and lacks some. The table lists tens of thousands of clones, almost 90% of them singletons. On this clone itself: The antigen remains unidentified.

The sequence was obtained from an adult with an advanced solid tumor such as melanoma, head and neck, liver or kidney cancer. The sample was CD4+ or CD8+ T cells sorted from blood, taken in a trial of the OX40 agonist ivuxolimab. The J gene is TRBJ2-5, the V gene TRBV14; no clear D gene. This CDR3 reads CASSQIGETQYF. Written as DNA, the CDR3 is TGTGCCAGCAGCCAAATAGGAGAGACCCAGTACTTC. The whole variable domain, filled in from reference TRBV14 and TRBJ2-5, reads EAGVTQFPSHSVIEKGQTVTLRCDPISGHDNLYWYRRVMGKEIKFLLHFVKESKQDESGMPNNRFLAERTGGTYSTLKVQPAELEDSGVYFCASSQIGETQYFGPGTRLLVL.